This T cell receptor beta chain was captured by sequencing in a study of blood T cell repertoires in COVID-19. As for the study in general: Researchers got acute and convalescent COVID-19 samples from the United States, Italy and Spain. The analysed material was cDNA or gDNA that came from T cells, B-cell-depleted T cells, or PBMCs.

In the study's own analysis: Reference gene primer amplification in the assay estimated nucleated cell counts. This table comes from immunoSEQ multiplex PCR, and its TCRdb copy is limited to in-frame clones, with some not included. V and J calls and clone size follow that table, whereas D and trimming were derived from the DNA. The sample gives about 140,000 clones, approximately 83% of which show up once; under 4.5% is in the top ten. The CDR3 has 14 residues. The germline gives CDR1 SGHNT, CDR2 YYREEE (reference sequence). After removal of 0 bases from V and 8 bases from J, the junction contained 2 bases not matched to a gene.

The chain joins TRBV5-4 to TRBJ1-6, with 7 bases fitting TRBD1. This TCR was sampled from a woman in her sixties with acute or convalescent COVID-19. Sequenced material: peripheral blood. CDR3 protein: CASSLDRGDSPLHF. CDR3 nucleotide sequence: TGTGCCAGCAGCTTGGACAGGGGTGATTCACCCCTCCACTTT.